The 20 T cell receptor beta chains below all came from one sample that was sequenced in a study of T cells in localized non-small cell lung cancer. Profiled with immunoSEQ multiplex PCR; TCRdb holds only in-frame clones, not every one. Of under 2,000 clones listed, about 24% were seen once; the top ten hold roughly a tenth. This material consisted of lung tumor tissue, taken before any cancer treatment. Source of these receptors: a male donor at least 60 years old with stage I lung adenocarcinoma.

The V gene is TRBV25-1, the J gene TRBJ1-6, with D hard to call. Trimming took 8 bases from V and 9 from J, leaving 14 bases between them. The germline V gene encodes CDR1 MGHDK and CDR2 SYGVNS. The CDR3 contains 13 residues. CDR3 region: CASGGSWSSPLHF. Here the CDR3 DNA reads TGTGCCAGCGGAGGGTCCTGGAGTTCACCCCTCCACTTT.

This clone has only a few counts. This CDR3 is CASRRTVVIGELFF. For the CDR3, the DNA is TGTGCCAGCAGACGGACGGTGGTTATCGGGGAGCTGTTTTTT. This sequence joins TRBV28 and TRBJ2-2; unclear D gene. The CDR3 extends over 14 amino acids. Germline lookup yields CDR1 MDHEN and CDR2 SYDVKM. The ends were cut back, 6 bases at V and 7 bases at J, with 15 bases in the middle.

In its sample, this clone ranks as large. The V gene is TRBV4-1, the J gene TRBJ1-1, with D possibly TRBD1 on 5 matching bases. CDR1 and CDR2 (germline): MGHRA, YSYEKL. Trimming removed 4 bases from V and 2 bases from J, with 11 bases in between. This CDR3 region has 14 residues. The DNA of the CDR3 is TGCGCCAGCAGCCTACAGACAGCTAACACTGAAGCTTTCTTT. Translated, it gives CASSLQTANTEAFF.

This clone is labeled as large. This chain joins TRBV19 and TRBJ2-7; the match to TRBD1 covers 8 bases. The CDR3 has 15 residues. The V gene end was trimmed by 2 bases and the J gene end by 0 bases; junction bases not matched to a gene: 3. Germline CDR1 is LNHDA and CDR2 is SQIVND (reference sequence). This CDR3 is CASSIRTGGSYEQYF. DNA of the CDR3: TGTGCCAGTAGTATACGTACAGGGGGCTCCTACGAGCAGTACTTC. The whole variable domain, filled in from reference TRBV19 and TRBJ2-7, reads DGGITQSPKYLFRKEGQNVTLSCEQNLNHDAMYWYRQDPGQGLRLIYYSQIVNDFQKGDIAEGYSVSREKKESFPLTVTSAQKNPTAFYLCASSIRTGGSYEQYFGPGTRLTVT.

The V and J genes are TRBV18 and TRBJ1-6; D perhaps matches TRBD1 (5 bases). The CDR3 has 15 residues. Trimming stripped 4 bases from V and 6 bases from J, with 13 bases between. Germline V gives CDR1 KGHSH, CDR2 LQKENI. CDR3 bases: TGTGCCAGCTCACTCTCGGGACCGATTAATTCACCCCTCCACTTT. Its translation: CASSLSGPINSPLHF.

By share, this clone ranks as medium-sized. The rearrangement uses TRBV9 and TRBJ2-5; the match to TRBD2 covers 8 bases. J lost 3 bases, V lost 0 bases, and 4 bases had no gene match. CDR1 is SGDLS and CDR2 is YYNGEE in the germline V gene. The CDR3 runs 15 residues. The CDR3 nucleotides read TGTGCCAGCAGCGTAGCGGGGGGGCTGGAAGAGACCCAGTACTTC. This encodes CASSVAGGLEETQYF.

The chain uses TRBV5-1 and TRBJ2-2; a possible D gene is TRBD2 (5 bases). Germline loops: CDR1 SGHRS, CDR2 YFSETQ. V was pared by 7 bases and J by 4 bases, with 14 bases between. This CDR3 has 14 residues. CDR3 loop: CASGTEAGTGELFF. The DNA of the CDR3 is TGCGCCAGCGGCACGGAGGCAGGCACCGGGGAGCTGTTTTTT.

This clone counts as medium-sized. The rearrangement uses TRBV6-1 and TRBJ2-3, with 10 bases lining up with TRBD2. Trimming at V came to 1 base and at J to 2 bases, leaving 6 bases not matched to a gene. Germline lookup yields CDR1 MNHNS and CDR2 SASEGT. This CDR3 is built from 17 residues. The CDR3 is CASSEGVAGGVTDTQYF. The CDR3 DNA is TGTGCCAGCAGTGAAGGCGTAGCGGGGGGCGTCACAGATACGCAGTATTTT.

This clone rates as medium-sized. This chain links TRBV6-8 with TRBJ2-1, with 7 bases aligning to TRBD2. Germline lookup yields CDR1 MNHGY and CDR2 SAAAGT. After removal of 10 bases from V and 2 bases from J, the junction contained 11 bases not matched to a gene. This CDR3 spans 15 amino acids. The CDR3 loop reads CATARAGKTYNEQFF. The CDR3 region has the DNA TGTGCCACTGCCCGAGCGGGGAAAACCTACAATGAGCAGTTCTTC.

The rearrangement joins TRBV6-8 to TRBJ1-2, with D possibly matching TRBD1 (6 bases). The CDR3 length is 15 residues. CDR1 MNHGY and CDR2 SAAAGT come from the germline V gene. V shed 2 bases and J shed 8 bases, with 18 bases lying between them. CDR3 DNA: TGTGCCAGCAGTTACCTACACACGGGGGGCACCGGCTACACCTTC. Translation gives CASSYLHTGGTGYTF.

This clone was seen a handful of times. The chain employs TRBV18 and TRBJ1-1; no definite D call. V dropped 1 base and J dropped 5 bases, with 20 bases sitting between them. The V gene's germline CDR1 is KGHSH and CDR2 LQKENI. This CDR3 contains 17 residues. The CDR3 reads CASSPLTLVGGQTEAFF. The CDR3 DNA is TGTGCCAGCTCACCACTAACGCTTGTAGGAGGGCAGACTGAAGCTTTCTTT.

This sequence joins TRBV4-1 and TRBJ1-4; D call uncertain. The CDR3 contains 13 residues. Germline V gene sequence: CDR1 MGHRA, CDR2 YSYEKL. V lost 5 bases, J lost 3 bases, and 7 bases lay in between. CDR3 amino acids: CASSEVPNEKLFF. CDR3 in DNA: TGCGCCAGCAGCGAGGTCCCTAATGAAAAACTGTTTTTT.

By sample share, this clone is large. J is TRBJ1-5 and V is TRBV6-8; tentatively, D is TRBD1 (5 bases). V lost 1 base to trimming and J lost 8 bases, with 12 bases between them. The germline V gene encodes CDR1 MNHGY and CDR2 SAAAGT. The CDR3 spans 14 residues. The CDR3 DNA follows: TGTGCCAGCAGTTACTGGGACCTCCAGGAGCCCCAGCATTTT. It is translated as CASSYWDLQEPQHF.

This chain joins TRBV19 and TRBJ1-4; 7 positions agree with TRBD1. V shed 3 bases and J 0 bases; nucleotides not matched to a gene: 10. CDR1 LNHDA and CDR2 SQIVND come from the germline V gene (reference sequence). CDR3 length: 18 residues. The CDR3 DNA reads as TGTGCCAGTAGTATTGCAGGGGGGATTTACTCAACTAATGAAAAACTGTTTTTT. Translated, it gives CASSIAGGIYSTNEKLFF.

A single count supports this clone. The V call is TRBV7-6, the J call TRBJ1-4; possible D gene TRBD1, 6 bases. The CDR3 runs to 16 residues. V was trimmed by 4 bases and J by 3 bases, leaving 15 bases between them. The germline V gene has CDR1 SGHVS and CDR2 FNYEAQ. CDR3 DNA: TGTGCCAGCAGCTCTATTCAGGGGTCGGCTAATGAAAAACTGTTTTTT. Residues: CASSSIQGSANEKLFF. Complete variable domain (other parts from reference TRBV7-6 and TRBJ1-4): GAGVSQSPRYKVTKRGQDVALRCDPISGHVSLYWYRQALGQGPEFLTYFNYEAQQDKSGLPNDRFSAERPEGSISTLTIQRTEQRDSAMYRCASSSIQGSANEKLFFGSGTQLSVL.

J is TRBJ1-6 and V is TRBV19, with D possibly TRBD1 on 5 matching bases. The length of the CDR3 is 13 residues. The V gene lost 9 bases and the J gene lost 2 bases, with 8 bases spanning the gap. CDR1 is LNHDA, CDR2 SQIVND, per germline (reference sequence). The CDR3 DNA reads TGTGCCAGCCAGGGTACCTATAATTCACCCCTCCACTTT. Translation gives CASQGTYNSPLHF.

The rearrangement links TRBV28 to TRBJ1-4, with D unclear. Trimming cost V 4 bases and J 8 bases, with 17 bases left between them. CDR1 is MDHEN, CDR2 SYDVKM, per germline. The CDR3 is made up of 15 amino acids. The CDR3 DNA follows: TGTGCCAGCAGTTGGTTGACCTCGCCGGGGGAAAAACTGTTTTTT. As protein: CASSWLTSPGEKLFF.

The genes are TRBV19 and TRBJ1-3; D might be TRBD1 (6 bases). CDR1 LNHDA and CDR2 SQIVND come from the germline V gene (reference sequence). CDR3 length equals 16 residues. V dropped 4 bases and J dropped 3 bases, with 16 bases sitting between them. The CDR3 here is CASSTTGSGLGNTIYF. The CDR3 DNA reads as TGTGCCAGTAGTACTACAGGGTCCGGTCTTGGAAACACCATATATTTT.

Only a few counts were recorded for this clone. CDR3: CASSGLSTNTGELFF. The CDR3 nucleotides read TGTGCCAGTAGTGGACTGAGTACGAACACCGGGGAGCTGTTTTTT. The chain joins TRBV19 to TRBJ2-2; D is perhaps TRBD2 (5 bases). The CDR3 contains 15 residues. CDR1 and CDR2 (germline): LNHDA, SQIVND (reference sequence). Trimming removed 5 bases at V and 0 bases at J, with 10 bases between.

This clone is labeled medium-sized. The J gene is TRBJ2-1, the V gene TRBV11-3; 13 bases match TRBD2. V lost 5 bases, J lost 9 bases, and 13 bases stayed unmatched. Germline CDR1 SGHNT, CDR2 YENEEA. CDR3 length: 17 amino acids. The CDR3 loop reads CASSHTSGGALSPEQFF. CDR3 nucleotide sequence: TGTGCCAGCAGCCATACTAGCGGGGGGGCCCTTTCCCCTGAGCAGTTCTTC.